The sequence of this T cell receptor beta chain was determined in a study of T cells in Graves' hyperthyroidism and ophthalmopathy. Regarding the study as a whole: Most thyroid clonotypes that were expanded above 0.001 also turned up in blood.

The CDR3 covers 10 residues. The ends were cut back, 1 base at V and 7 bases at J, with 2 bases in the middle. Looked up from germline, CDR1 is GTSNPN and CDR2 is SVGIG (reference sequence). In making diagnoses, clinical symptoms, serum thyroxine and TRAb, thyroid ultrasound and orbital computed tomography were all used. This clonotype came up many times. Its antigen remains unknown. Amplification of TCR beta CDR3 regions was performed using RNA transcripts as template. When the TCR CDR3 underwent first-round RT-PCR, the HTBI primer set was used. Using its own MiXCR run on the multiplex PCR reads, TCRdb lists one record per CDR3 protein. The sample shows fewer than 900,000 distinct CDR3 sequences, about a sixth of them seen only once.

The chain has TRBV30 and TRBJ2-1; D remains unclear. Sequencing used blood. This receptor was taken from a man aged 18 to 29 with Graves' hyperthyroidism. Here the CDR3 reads CAWSGNEQFF. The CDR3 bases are TGTGCCTGGAGTGGAAATGAGCAGTTCTTC.